This section outlines one TCR beta chain sequence together with its context. What it binds is not known. This specimen belongs to a study of response to subunit inactivated influenza vaccine. The study's findings and limits: Each seasonal influenza vaccination recruits few new T cells, the authors suggested.

One entry per CDR3 protein results from TCRdb running MiXCR on the RT-PCR reads. The table shows 500,000 to 600,000 distinct CDR3 sequences, with approximately 16% occurring only once. The CDR3 runs 16 residues. The junction had 4 bases not matched to a gene; V was cut back by 1 base and J by 2 bases. CDR1 and CDR2 (germline): SGHAT, FQNNGV. Sequencing used CD4+ T cells sorted from PBMCs, obtained around 2 years after vaccination. The clonotype originates from a man between 50 and 70 years old who received an inactivated influenza vaccine. This sequence joins TRBV11-2 and TRBJ2-1; 8 bases line up with TRBD2. This CDR3 reads CASSLGHSGTYNEQFF. The CDR3, as DNA: TGTGCCAGCAGCTTAGGTCATAGCGGGACCTACAATGAGCAGTTCTTC. The full variable domain, rest sourced from reference TRBV11-2 and TRBJ2-1, is EAGVAQSPRYKIIEKRQSVAFWCNPISGHATLYWYQQILGQGPKLLIQFQNNGVVDDSQLPKDRFSAERLKGVDSTLKIQPAKLEDSAVYLCASSLGHSGTYNEQFFGPGTRLTVL.